This TCR beta chain derives from a study of cytomegalovirus exposure and HLA in healthy donors (dated by TCRdb to about 2017). At the level of the whole study: In an earlier analysis of fewer than 750 of the donors, 250 to 350 Gb of sequence data and roughly 100 million unique TCR beta sequences from 180 million or so T cells were reported. Four to six DR-DQ haplotypes were handled as single units for association and clustering, since linkage in the cohort was strong. An earlier analysis of several hundred of the donors used high-throughput TCR beta sequencing to judge whether each TCR beta V gene segment behaved as functional or pseudogenic. Donor age, sex, ethnicity and CMV serostatus were collected together with the repertoire data. To predict cytomegalovirus infection status, the study brought together high-throughput TCR immunosequencing, statistical association of individual TCRs with disease status, and machine learning. Besides the first cohort of approximately 710 subjects, a separate validation cohort made up of 120 different subjects was used. Approximately 330 gigabases of sequencing data and around 80 million unique TCR sequences made up an early release that covered approximately 700 HLA-typed donors. A later genetic analysis took genome-wide SNP genotypes for about 65% of the 666 donors and used that subset as a discovery cohort. All discovery cohort repertoires had been generated on a single sequencing platform. The later analysis used no new phenotypic data to find candidate immune exposures, relying instead on TCR beta sequences and their occurrence across donors. A later analysis re-analyzed previously published TCR beta repertoires from roughly 630 donors and added high-resolution HLA genotyping to study TCR occurrence patterns. Typing coverage differed by locus: A, B, C, DRB1 and DQB1 were typed in about 629-630 donors, DQA1 in roughly 500, DPA1 in around 580, and DPB1 in roughly 450. The study aimed to test whether cataloging public T cell receptors could reveal signatures of past pathogen exposure. Class I and class II HLA loci were covered by the typing at four-digit resolution. The study used immunosequencing to profile the T cell repertoires of hundreds of subjects and linked those repertoires to cytomegalovirus serostatus. Among around 400 genotyped donors of the cohort, an average of around 250,000 unique TCR beta nucleotide sequences was sequenced per donor, of which about 19% were non-productive. Of the 300 to 450 genotyped donors, roughly 85% fell in the genetic ancestry cluster associated with self-reported Caucasian donors.

This clone was detected only a few times. Its antigen is unknown. It has no much larger one-base neighbor in the sample; base qualities were not kept. The library was prepared using the immunoSEQ multiplex PCR assay. A mixture of 60 forward primers for TCR Vbeta segments and 13 reverse primers for TCR Jbeta segments was used in the multiplex PCR. The CDR3 region of rearranged TCR beta genes was amplified from genomic DNA by a multiplex PCR assay. The amplified TCR beta libraries were sequenced on the Illumina HiSeq System as 87-base-pair reads. As for how the authors treated the data: In a later analysis, roughly 80 million unique TCR beta chains were counted across the roughly 610 repertoires, and approximately 9.9 million of these chains were shared by at least two donors. A nearest-neighbor algorithm error-corrected the raw reads and collapsed the reads into unique sequences, merging closely related sequences to remove PCR and sequencing errors. To assign V, D and J gene segments, CDR3 sequences were aligned to IMGT reference sequences. For a sequence to be retained, a match of at least six nucleotides was required to both a V gene segment and a J gene segment. A rearrangement was called productive if the CDR3 had no stop codons and remained in frame with V and J, and every other rearrangement was called non-productive. Following IMGT convention, CDR3 was defined as the stretch from the second conserved V-encoded cysteine to the conserved J-encoded phenylalanine. The earlier analysis of 500 to 650 of the donors excluded any sequence lacking an unambiguous match to a single V gene segment. In an earlier analysis of a few hundred of the donors, V segments were called functional above 56.7% productive rearrangements and were called segregating when the between-donor standard deviation exceeded 5%. A statistical classification framework was built to diagnose cytomegalovirus status from the catalog of TCR beta chain sequences. A later analysis assigned V and J genes by comparing TCR nucleotide sequences with IMGT/GENE-DB human TR gene sequences. In a later analysis, CDR3 sequences and most-parsimonious VDJ recombination scenarios were assigned using the TCRdist pipeline. A later analysis defined each TCR beta chain by its CDR3 amino acid sequence plus V-gene family, and excluded reads lacking a unique V-gene family. As a way to deal with suspected cross-contamination and a sequencing artifact, a later analysis dropped under 600 nucleotide sequences that were highly shared and had low generation probability. A later analysis calculated a clonal expansion index for each public chain from normalized within-repertoire ranks of inferred template counts. In a later analysis, generation probabilities were computed with a VDJ recombination model fitted to out-of-frame rearrangements, and the resulting probabilities were checked against IGoR. Hypergeometric tests were used in a later analysis to score TCR-TCR, TCR-HLA and TCR-CMV co-occurrence, with a repertoire-size bias correction applied to the TCR pairs. False discovery rates were estimated in a later analysis by permuting HLA or CMV assignments 20 times. In a later analysis, co-occurring TCRs were grouped using DBSCAN, with TCRdist sequence similarity added in when clustering inside HLA-allele-positive subsets. Repertoires with fewer than 30,000 or more than 120,000 public chains were left out of co-occurrence clustering, as were about five repertoires with anomalous nucleotide sharing. TCRdb holds this immuneACCESS table with in-frame rearrangements only. Some clones are missing; in checked studies, unresolved V genes explain under half, and the rest has no known cause. V and J calls and clone size are as listed in that table; D and trimming were resolved from the DNA. For this sample there are approximately 120,000 clones; roughly 66% appear just once. Approximately 4.3% of the sample is taken by the ten largest.

Paper-wide results and their limitations: For the cohort, immune exposure information was limited to CMV serostatus. Only TCR beta chains were sequenced in this cohort, and the absence of alpha or paired-chain data limited detectable features. When HLA alleles, especially DR and DQ, strongly co-occurred, attributing TCR associations to individual alleles was difficult. Compared with the approximately 710-donor mean, donors in an Asian-associated ancestry cluster had fewer N-insertions in productive TCRs, according to a later genetic analysis. Linkage disequilibrium might explain the correlated functional status among segregating V segments, but an unknown experimental factor could not be ruled out. Roughly uniform sequencing depth across donors was assumed in presence/absence analyses, although this assumption may not hold. An association between a missense DCLRE1C variant and V-gene and J-gene trimming of TCR beta chains was found in a later genetic analysis and replicated in an independent cohort. Several of the top co-occurrence clusters appeared to be linked to parvovirus B19, influenza, CMV and Epstein-Barr virus, according to a later analysis. The 87-base-pair reads could not distinguish some IMGT-functional V segments, including TRBV6-2 and TRBV6-3, so those segments were excluded. In a later analysis, HLA-associated TCR beta chains showed more clonal expansion and lower generation probabilities than non-associated chains that were equally common. The classifier was reported to diagnose cytomegalovirus status with high specificity and sensitivity in both the original and validation cohorts. Most CMV-associated TCR beta chains appeared to be HLA-restricted in a later analysis, and the HLA associations seemed to be driven largely by CMV exposure. The study gave a list of about 170 TCR beta chains associated with cytomegalovirus. The sequencing pipeline was judged likely to have produced a cluster of highly shared sequence variants as a technical artifact. It was suggested by the authors that the approach could potentially be generalized to other disease states and immunological phenotypes. A later analysis found that TCR association rates varied across HLA loci, with DRB1 alleles showing the most associated TCRs and HLA-C alleles the fewest. In an earlier analysis of 587 of the donors, most TCR beta V segments appeared in productive rearrangements about 87% or about 30% of the time, broadly matching IMGT annotations. In a later analysis, around 17,000 TCR beta sequences were associated with specific HLA alleles at a false discovery rate of 0.05. Because HLA typing was unavailable for some donors at each locus, only the typed subset was used in association tests. Because counts were too low, about 18 rarely observed V segments, including chromosome 9 orphons, were excluded from the earlier analysis of fewer than 650 of the donors. A further reported finding was that TCR beta sequences accurately predicted the HLA-A and HLA-B alleles for most subjects in the first cohort. In vitro tests confirmed that a few of the cytomegalovirus-associated TCR beta chains recognize cytomegalovirus antigens. While some public TCRs were present in many individuals, most TCR sequences turned up only very rarely across donors.

At the junction V is shortened by 6 bases and J by 7 bases; bases outside the gene matches: 12. From its cysteine to its phenylalanine, the CDR3 spans 15 amino acids. Of the read, only the CDR3 DNA is kept; its 45 bases are in frame from base 1. Per the germline V gene, MDHEN is the CDR1 and SYDVKM is the CDR2. The cohort was made up of roughly 670 healthy bone marrow donors. Cohort members were all nominally healthy when sampled, although unrecorded immune exposures were likely present. The donor was CMV seropositive and was included in the group of approximately 310 seropositive cohort members. A peripheral blood sample was collected from each donor, and TCR beta sequencing was performed on peripheral blood mononuclear cells. Genomic DNA was extracted from the blood cell samples with the Qiagen DNeasy Blood Extraction Kit.

The sample was PBMCs. The origin of this receptor is a man in his sixties in good health and CMV-seropositive. This receptor chain uses TRBV28 and TRBJ2-3, with 8 bases matching TRBD2. The CDR3 region has the sequence CASSRGGAETYTQYF. The sequenced DNA: TGTGCCAGCAGCCGGGGGGGAGCCGAGACCTATACGCAGTATTTT.